This T cell receptor beta chain was found in a study of cytomegalovirus exposure and HLA in healthy donors (dated by TCRdb to 2016 to 2017). Looking at the study overall: An earlier analysis of some 500 of the donors reported approximately 270 Gb of sequence data and 117 million unique TCR beta sequences from about 179 million T cells. Approximately 300 gigabases of sequencing data and roughly 81 million unique TCR sequences made up an early release that covered 640 HLA-typed donors. Among the roughly 390 genotyped donors, roughly 80% belonged to the genetic ancestry cluster associated with self-reported Caucasian donors. The study was designed to test whether signatures of past pathogen exposure could be identified by cataloging public T cell receptors. The study used immunosequencing to profile the T cell repertoires of under 700 subjects and linked those repertoires to cytomegalovirus serostatus. In addition to the first cohort of several hundred subjects, a separate validation cohort of 130 or so different subjects was used. The study combined high-throughput TCR immunosequencing, statistical association of individual TCRs with disease status, and machine learning to predict cytomegalovirus infection status. A later analysis re-examined previously published TCR beta repertoires from more than 600 donors and added high-resolution HLA genotyping to investigate patterns of TCR occurrence. Rather than using new phenotypic data, the later analysis identified candidate immune exposures from TCR beta sequences and from how often those sequences occurred across donors. In an earlier analysis of over 550 of the donors, high-throughput TCR beta sequencing was used to judge whether each TCR beta V gene segment behaved as functional or pseudogenic. Donor age, sex, ethnicity and CMV serostatus were compiled alongside the repertoire data. In a later genetic analysis, genome-wide SNP genotypes for about 65% of the roughly 670 donors were used, and that subset was treated as a discovery cohort. Every discovery cohort repertoire had been produced on one sequencing platform. HLA typing covered class I and class II loci at four-digit resolution. Typing coverage differed by locus: A, B, C, DRB1 and DQB1 were typed in roughly 620-630 donors, DQA1 in roughly 510, DPA1 in around 610, and DPB1 in around 490. Several DR-DQ haplotypes were treated as single units for association and clustering because of strong linkage in the cohort. On average, about 200,000 unique TCR beta nucleotide sequences were sequenced per donor among 398 genotyped donors of the cohort, with roughly 18% of those sequences being non-productive.

Study-wide findings and limitations: In a later genetic analysis, a missense DCLRE1C variant was associated with V-gene and J-gene trimming of TCR beta chains, and the association was replicated in an independent cohort. It was suggested by the authors that the approach could potentially be generalized to other disease states and immunological phenotypes. Presence/absence analyses assumed roughly uniform sequencing depth across donors, an assumption that may not hold. This cohort had only TCR beta chains sequenced, and the lack of alpha or paired-chain data limited which features could be detected. Immune exposure information for the cohort was limited to CMV serostatus. Across donors, most TCR sequences were observed very rarely, whereas some public TCRs were present in many individuals. Correlated functional status among segregating V segments might be attributable to linkage disequilibrium, but an unknown experimental factor could not be ruled out. A cluster of highly shared sequence variants was judged likely to represent a technical artifact of the sequencing pipeline. About 17 rarely observed V segments, including chromosome 9 orphons, were excluded from the earlier analysis of almost 600 of the donors because counts were too low. A further reported finding was that TCR beta sequences accurately predicted the HLA-A and HLA-B alleles for most subjects in the first cohort. The study listed approximately 160 TCR beta chains as associated with cytomegalovirus. In an earlier analysis of 587 of the donors, most TCR beta V segments appeared in productive rearrangements about 87% or about 30% of the time, broadly matching IMGT annotations. According to a later analysis, parvovirus B19, influenza, CMV and Epstein-Barr virus appeared linked to several top co-occurrence clusters. In a later analysis, TCR association rates were found to vary across HLA loci, with the most associated TCRs seen for DRB1 alleles and the fewest for HLA-C alleles. Because the 87-base-pair reads could not distinguish some IMGT-functional V segments, including TRBV6-2 and TRBV6-3, those segments were excluded. In vitro tests confirmed that a few of the cytomegalovirus-associated TCR beta chains recognize cytomegalovirus antigens. In a later analysis, HLA-associated TCR beta chains showed more clonal expansion and lower generation probabilities than non-associated chains that were equally common. In a later analysis, 16,951 TCR beta sequences were associated with specific HLA alleles at a false discovery rate of 0.05. In a later genetic analysis, fewer N-insertions in productive TCRs were reported among donors in an Asian-associated ancestry cluster than the approximately 710-donor mean. The classifier was reported to diagnose cytomegalovirus status with high specificity and sensitivity in both the original cohort and the validation cohort. Assigning TCR associations to individual alleles was difficult when HLA alleles, especially DR and DQ, strongly co-occurred. Because HLA typing was missing for some donors at each locus, association tests included only the typed subset. According to a later analysis, most CMV-associated TCR beta chains appeared to be HLA-restricted, and the HLA associations seemed to be driven largely by CMV exposure.

Including the terminal cysteine and phenylalanine, the CDR3 comprises 13 residues. The only DNA kept is the CDR3, 39 bases in frame from the first base. The germline V gene (reference sequence) provides CDR1 SEHNR and CDR2 FQNEAQ. V is shortened by 5 bases, J by 3 bases, and the region joining them spans 11 bases. Receptor amplification or capture employed the immunoSEQ multiplex PCR assay. A mixture of 60 forward primers for TCR Vbeta segments and 13 reverse primers for TCR Jbeta segments was used in the multiplex PCR. A multiplex PCR assay on genomic DNA amplified the CDR3 region of rearranged TCR beta genes. On the Illumina HiSeq System, the amplified TCR beta libraries were sequenced as 87-base-pair reads. Processing in the source paper ran as follows. A later analysis counted about 80 million unique TCR beta chains across the roughly 700 repertoires, and around 9.9 million of these chains were shared by at least two donors. Raw reads were error-corrected and collapsed into unique sequences with a nearest-neighbor algorithm that merged closely related sequences to remove PCR and sequencing errors. V, D and J gene segments were assigned by aligning CDR3 sequences to IMGT reference sequences. For a sequence to be retained, a match of at least six nucleotides to both a V gene segment and a J gene segment was required. Rearrangements were classified as productive when the CDR3 lacked stop codons and remained in frame with V and J, and all other rearrangements were classified as non-productive. Following IMGT convention, CDR3 was defined as the stretch from the second conserved V-encoded cysteine up to the conserved J-encoded phenylalanine. In an earlier analysis of 550 to 650 of the donors, sequences lacking an unambiguous match to a single V gene segment were excluded. In an earlier analysis of some 590 of the donors, V segments were called functional above 56.7% productive rearrangements and were called segregating when the between-donor standard deviation exceeded 5%. A statistical classification framework was built for diagnosing cytomegalovirus status from the catalog of TCR beta chain sequences. In a later analysis, V and J genes were assigned by comparing TCR nucleotide sequences against IMGT/GENE-DB human TR gene sequences. The TCRdist pipeline was used in a later analysis to assign CDR3 sequences and most-parsimonious VDJ recombination scenarios. In a later analysis, every TCR beta chain was defined by the combination of its CDR3 amino acid sequence and its V-gene family, and reads without a unique V-gene family were dropped. A later analysis removed several hundred highly shared, low-generation-probability nucleotide sequences to deal with suspected cross-contamination and a sequencing artifact. A later analysis calculated a clonal expansion index for each public chain from normalized within-repertoire ranks of inferred template counts. A later analysis computed generation probabilities with a VDJ recombination model fitted to out-of-frame rearrangements, and checked the results against IGoR. A later analysis scored TCR-TCR, TCR-HLA and TCR-CMV co-occurrence with hypergeometric tests, applying a repertoire-size bias correction to TCR pairs. To estimate false discovery rates, a later analysis permuted the HLA or CMV assignments 20 times. In a later analysis, co-occurring TCRs were grouped using DBSCAN, and TCRdist sequence similarity was added for clustering within HLA-allele-positive subsets. For co-occurrence clustering, repertoires with fewer than 30,000 or more than 120,000 public chains were excluded, along with five repertoires with anomalous nucleotide sharing. The table comes from immuneACCESS by way of TCRdb, which keeps in-frame sequences with V and J called. Part of the clones is missing from these tables; in studies checked, under half for an unresolved V gene and the rest for unknown reasons. That table furnishes V, J and clone size, whereas the DNA furnished D and trimming. The table for this sample lists under 200,000 clones; roughly 85% of them were counted only once. Roughly 1.5% of the sample is taken by the ten largest.

The cohort comprised some 700 healthy bone marrow donors. Cohort members were all nominally healthy when sampled, although unrecorded immune exposures were likely present. The donor was CMV seronegative and belonged to the group of 350 or so seronegative cohort members. A peripheral blood sample was collected from each donor, and TCR beta sequencing was performed on peripheral blood mononuclear cells. The Qiagen DNeasy Blood Extraction Kit was used to extract genomic DNA from the blood cell samples. Comments on this clone: The antigen it binds to is not known. Base qualities are not recorded, but no much larger clone differs from it by a single base.

Specimen: PBMCs. This receptor was taken from a male donor in good health and CMV-seronegative. Recombination linked TRBV7-9 to TRBJ2-7; tentative D gene TRBD2, with 5 bases matching. The CDR3 reads as follows: CASSHRDVYEQYF. In nucleotides, the sequence is TGTGCCAGCAGCCACCGGGATGTCTACGAGCAGTACTTC.